This is a list of T cell receptor beta chains from one sample in a study of blood T cells in healthy people across ages. In TCRdb, the 5' RACE reads were re-called with MiXCR into one record per CDR3 protein. This table has around 650,000 distinct CDR3 sequences, approximately 40% appearing once. Sequencing was carried out using blood. These receptors were obtained from an elderly man in good health. Both conserved end residues are part of each CDR3.

TRBV4-1	TRBJ2-4	CASSQTVSLAKNIQYF
TRBV20-1	TRBJ1-5	CSARDIGKWSSNQPQHF
TRBV5-1	TRBJ2-1	CASSFDTNNEQFF
TRBV5-1	TRBJ2-5	CASSLVASSQETQYF
TRBV12-3/TRBV12-4	TRBJ2-2	CASRLQGMNTGELFF
TRBV5-1	TRBJ1-2	CASSLVAGANYGYTF
TRBV6-6	TRBJ1-2	CASIGQGQYGYTF
TRBV12-3/TRBV12-4	TRBJ2-2	CASSPGLARSGELFF
TRBV11-1	TRBJ2-3	CASSLGPSDTQYF
TRBV6-2/TRBV6-3	TRBJ1-1	CASRRRTGGDTEAFF
TRBV2	TRBJ1-1	CASSPTSLANTEAFF
TRBV7-2	TRBJ2-2	CASSSQGPGGELFF
TRBV20-1	TRBJ2-7	CSARDAERPTFQNEQYF
TRBV30	TRBJ1-4	CAWTAATNEKLFF
TRBV3-1	TRBJ1-5	CASSQSVGNQPQHF
TRBV29-1	TRBJ2-3	CSSRLTTDTQYF
TRBV25-1	TRBJ2-3	CASSENLVVDSGRADTQYF
TRBV6-2/TRBV6-3	TRBJ1-5	CTSSGVGNQPQHF
TRBV6-6	TRBJ1-2	CASSPTGFYGYTF
TRBV15	TRBJ1-2	CATSRGWTAGGYTF
TRBV7-2	TRBJ2-1	CASSLVGSPTSNEQFF
TRBV20-1	TRBJ2-7	CSASDSDTGSYEQYF
TRBV20-1	TRBJ1-6	CSAMDRDNSPLHF
TRBV10-3	TRBJ2-1	CATGTGAYNEQFF
TRBV20-1	TRBJ2-1	CSARDSAGDVSYNEQFF
TRBV18	TRBJ2-1	CASSPGGQGVTNEQFF
TRBV5-1	TRBJ2-3	CASSLAAGRTDTQYF
TRBV4-1	TRBJ1-2	CASSQRLPGQSRYYGYTF
TRBV4-2	TRBJ2-7	CASSQDGAKQETQYF
TRBV5-1	TRBJ2-1	CASSLVAGGDNEQFF
TRBV20-1	TRBJ2-1	CSAQRGGGNEQFF
TRBV20-1	TRBJ2-5	CSASRISGQETQYF
TRBV7-9	TRBJ1-1	CASSLAGGQENTEAFF
TRBV20-1	TRBJ2-6	CSADFPSGANVLTF
TRBV20-1	TRBJ2-6	CSAQRSSGANVLTF
TRBV6-2/TRBV6-3	TRBJ1-4	CASSMDSRKLFF
TRBV21-1	-	CASSKEGTSGPYNEQYF
TRBV5-1	TRBJ2-2	CASSSTAGTNTGELFF
TRBV4-3	TRBJ2-4	CASSQARDREARQYF
TRBV21-1	TRBJ2-1	CASSAFGGGPYNEQFF
TRBV7-2	TRBJ2-3	CASSRWTIRGTDTQYF
TRBV18	TRBJ2-1	CASSPRDRATSGSRNEQFF
TRBV3-1	TRBJ2-1	CASSPRMSSGDSSSYNEQFF
TRBV4-3	TRBJ1-4	CASSQRLGGGNEKLFF
TRBV6-5	TRBJ2-3	CASSTSARTDTQYF
TRBV29-1	TRBJ2-3	CSVEDYRQGGTDTQYF
TRBV20-1	TRBJ2-3	CSAPGTTQPTDTQYF
TRBV20-1	TRBJ2-1	CSASGGGQGSKRSPNEQFF
TRBV20-1	TRBJ2-1	CSAGRPGVKYNEQFF
TRBV27	TRBJ1-5	CASSLGGGAGTQPQHF
TRBV13	TRBJ1-1	CASRVTGTLNTEAFF
TRBV3-1	TRBJ2-1	CASSLQAGGLGEQFF
TRBV7-2	TRBJ2-3	CASSDGGGRTGADTQYF
TRBV7-2	TRBJ2-3	CASSPASGGLDTQYF